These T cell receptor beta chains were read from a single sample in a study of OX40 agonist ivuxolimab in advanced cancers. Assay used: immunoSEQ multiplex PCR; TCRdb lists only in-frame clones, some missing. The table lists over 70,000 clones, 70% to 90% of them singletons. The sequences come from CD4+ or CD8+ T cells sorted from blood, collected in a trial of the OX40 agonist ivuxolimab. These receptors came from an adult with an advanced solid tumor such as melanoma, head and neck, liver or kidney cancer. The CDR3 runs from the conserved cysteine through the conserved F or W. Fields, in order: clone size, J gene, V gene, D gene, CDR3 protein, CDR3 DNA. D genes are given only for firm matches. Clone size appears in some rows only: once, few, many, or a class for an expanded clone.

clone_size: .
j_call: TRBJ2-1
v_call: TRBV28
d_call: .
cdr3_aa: CASSPQRSISYNEQFF
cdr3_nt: TGTGCCAGCAGTCCGCAGAGGTCTATCTCCTACAATGAGCAGTTCTTC

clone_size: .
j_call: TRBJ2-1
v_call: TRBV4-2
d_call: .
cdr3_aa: CASSQLTEQFF
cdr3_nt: TGTGCCAGCAGCCAACTAACCGAGCAGTTCTTC

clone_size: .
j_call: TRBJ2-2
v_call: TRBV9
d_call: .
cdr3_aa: CASSVGLAFTGELFF
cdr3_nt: TGTGCCAGCAGCGTAGGGCTAGCTTTCACCGGGGAGCTGTTTTTT

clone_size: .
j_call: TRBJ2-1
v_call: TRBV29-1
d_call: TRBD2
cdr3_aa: CSVERLAGGPIF
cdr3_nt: TGCAGCGTTGAGCGGCTAGCGGGAGGGCCGATCTTC

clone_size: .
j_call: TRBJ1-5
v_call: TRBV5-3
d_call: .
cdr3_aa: CARSDRFPSNQPQHF
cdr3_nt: TGTGCCAGAAGCGACAGGTTTCCGAGCAATCAGCCCCAGCATTTT

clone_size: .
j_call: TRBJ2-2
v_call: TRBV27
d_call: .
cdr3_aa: CASSFRGSAGELFF
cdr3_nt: TGTGCCAGCAGTTTCCGAGGGTCCGCCGGGGAGCTGTTTTTT

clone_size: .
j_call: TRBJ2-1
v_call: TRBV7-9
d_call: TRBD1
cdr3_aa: CASSLASGTGHVIEQFF
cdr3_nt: TGTGCCAGCAGCTTAGCCTCCGGGACAGGGCATGTTATTGAGCAGTTCTTC

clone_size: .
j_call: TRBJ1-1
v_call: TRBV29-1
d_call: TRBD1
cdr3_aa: CSVESPGGTEAFF
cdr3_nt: TGCAGCGTTGAATCACCAGGGGGCACTGAAGCTTTCTTT

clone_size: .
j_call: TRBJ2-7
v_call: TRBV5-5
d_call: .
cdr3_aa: CASSLGGAHAYEQYF
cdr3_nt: TGTGCCAGCAGCTTAGGGGGGGCGCATGCCTACGAGCAGTACTTC

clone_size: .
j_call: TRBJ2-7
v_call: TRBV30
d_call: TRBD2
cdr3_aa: CAGHGTRAYEQYF
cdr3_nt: TGTGCCGGTCATGGGACTAGGGCCTACGAGCAGTACTTC

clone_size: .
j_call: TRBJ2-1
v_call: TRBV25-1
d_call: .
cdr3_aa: CASSKLEPSYNEQFF
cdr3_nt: TGTGCCAGCAGTAAACTCGAACCTTCCTACAATGAGCAGTTCTTC

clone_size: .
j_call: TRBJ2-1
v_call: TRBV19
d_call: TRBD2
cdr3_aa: CASSKLAGGNEQFF
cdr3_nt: TGTGCCAGTAGTAAACTAGCGGGAGGGAATGAGCAGTTCTTC

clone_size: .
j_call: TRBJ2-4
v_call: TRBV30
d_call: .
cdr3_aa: CASTPLVGAKNIQYF
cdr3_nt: TGTGCCTCCACTCCTCTGGTGGGGGCCAAAAACATTCAGTACTTC

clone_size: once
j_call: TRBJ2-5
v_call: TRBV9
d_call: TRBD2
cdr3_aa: CASSRRLLAAVETQYF
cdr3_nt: TGTGCCAGCAGCCGTAGGTTGCTAGCGGCGGTCGAGACCCAGTACTTC

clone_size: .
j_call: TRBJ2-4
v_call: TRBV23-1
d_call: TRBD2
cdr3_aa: CASSPTRLAGGGGIQYF
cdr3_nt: TGCGCCAGCAGTCCCACCCGACTAGCGGGAGGGGGAGGCATTCAGTACTTC

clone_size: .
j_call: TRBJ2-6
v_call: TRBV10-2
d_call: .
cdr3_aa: CASSELGALAVLTF
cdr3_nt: TGCGCCAGCAGTGAGTTGGGGGCCCTAGCCGTCCTGACTTTC

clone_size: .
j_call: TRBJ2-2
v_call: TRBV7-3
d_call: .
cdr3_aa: CASSLKGGELFF
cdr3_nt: TGTGCCAGCAGCTTAAAAGGGGGGGAGCTGTTTTTT

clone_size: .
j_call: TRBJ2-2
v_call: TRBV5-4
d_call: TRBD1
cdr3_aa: CASSRGQVNTGELFF
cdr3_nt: TGTGCCAGCAGCCGAGGACAGGTTAACACCGGGGAGCTGTTTTTT

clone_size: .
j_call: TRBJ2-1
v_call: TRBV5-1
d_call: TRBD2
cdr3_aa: CASSLLTPLAVSYNEQFF
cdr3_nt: TGCGCCAGCAGCCTCCTCACACCTCTAGCGGTCTCCTACAATGAGCAGTTCTTC

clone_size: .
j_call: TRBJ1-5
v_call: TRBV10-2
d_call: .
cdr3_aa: CASSESGGGNQPQHF
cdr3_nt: TGCGCCAGCAGTGAGTCGGGGGGAGGCAATCAGCCCCAGCATTTT

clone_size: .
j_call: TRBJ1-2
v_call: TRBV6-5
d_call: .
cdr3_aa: CASSPRGQVMAGTF
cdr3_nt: TGTGCCAGCAGTCCCAGGGGTCAGGTTATGGCTGGCACCTTC

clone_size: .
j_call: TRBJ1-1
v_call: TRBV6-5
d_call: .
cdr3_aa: CASSYGRDYTEAFF
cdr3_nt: TGTGCCAGCAGTTACGGCCGGGATTACACTGAAGCTTTCTTT

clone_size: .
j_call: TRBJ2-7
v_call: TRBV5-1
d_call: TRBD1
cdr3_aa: CASSLQGAGYEQYF
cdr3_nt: TGCGCCAGCAGCTTACAGGGGGCCGGCTACGAGCAGTACTTC

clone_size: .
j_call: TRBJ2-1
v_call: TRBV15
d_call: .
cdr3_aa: CATSSRPAGEQFF
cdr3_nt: TGTGCCACCAGCAGCCGGCCGGCTGGGGAGCAGTTCTTC

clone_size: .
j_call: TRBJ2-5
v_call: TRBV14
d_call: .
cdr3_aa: CASSQDNNPFEGGGETQYF
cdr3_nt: TGTGCCAGCAGCCAAGACAACAACCCTTTTGAGGGAGGCGGAGAGACCCAGTACTTC

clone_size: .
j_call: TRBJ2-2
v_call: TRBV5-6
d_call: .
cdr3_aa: CASSLERGTGELFF
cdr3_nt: TGTGCCAGCAGCTTGGAAAGGGGCACCGGGGAGCTGTTTTTT

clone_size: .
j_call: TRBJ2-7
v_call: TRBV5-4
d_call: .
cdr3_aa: CASSSGLYSPYEQYF
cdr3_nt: TGTGCCAGCAGCTCGGGCCTATACAGTCCCTACGAGCAGTACTTC

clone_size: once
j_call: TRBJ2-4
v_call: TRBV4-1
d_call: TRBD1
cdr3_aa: CASSRESGTGGSNIQYF
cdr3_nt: TGCGCCAGCAGCCGGGAATCCGGGACAGGGGGGTCCAACATTCAGTACTTC

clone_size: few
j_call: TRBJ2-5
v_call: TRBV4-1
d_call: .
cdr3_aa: CASSQEGLLVQETQYF
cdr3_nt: TGCGCCAGCAGCCAAGAGGGGTTGCTAGTCCAAGAGACCCAGTACTTC

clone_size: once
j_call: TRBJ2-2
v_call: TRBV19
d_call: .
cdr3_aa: CASSMRDFPAGELFF
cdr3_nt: TGTGCCAGTAGTATGCGGGACTTTCCCGCCGGGGAGCTGTTTTTT

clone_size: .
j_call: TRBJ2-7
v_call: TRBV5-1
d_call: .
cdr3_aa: CASSLHRAYEQYF
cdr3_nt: TGCGCCAGCAGCTTGCACAGGGCCTACGAGCAGTACTTC

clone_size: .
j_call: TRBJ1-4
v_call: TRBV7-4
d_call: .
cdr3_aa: CASSEGHCSNEKLFF
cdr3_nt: TGTGCCAGCAGCGAGGGACACTGTTCGAATGAAAAACTGTTTTTT

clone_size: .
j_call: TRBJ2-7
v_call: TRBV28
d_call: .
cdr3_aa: CASSSVTYEQYF
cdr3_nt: TGTGCCAGCAGCTCCGTCACCTACGAGCAGTACTTC

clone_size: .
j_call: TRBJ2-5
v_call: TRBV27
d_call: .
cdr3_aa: CASSSVGETQYF
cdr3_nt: TGTGCCAGCAGTTCAGTGGGAGAGACCCAGTACTTC

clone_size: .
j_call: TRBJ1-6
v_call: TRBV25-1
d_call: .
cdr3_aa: CASSGFRGVNSPLHF
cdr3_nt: TGTGCCAGCAGTGGGTTCCGGGGGGTTAATTCACCCCTCCACTTT

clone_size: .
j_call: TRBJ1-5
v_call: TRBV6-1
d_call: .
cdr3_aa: CASSESTGLSNQPQHF
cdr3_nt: TGTGCCAGCAGTGAATCAACCGGGCTTAGCAATCAGCCCCAGCATTTT

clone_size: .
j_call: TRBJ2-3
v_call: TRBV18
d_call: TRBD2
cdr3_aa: CASSLRGRASGDTQYF
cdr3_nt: TGTGCCAGCTCCCTCCGGGGGAGGGCCTCCGGAGATACGCAGTATTTT

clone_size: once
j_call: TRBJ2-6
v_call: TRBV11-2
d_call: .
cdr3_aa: CASSPPVLSGANVLTF
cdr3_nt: TGTGCCAGCAGCCCCCCCGTCCTTTCTGGGGCCAACGTCCTGACTTTC

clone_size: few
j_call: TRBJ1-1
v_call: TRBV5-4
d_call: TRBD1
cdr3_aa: CASSGTANTEAFF
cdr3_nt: TGTGCCAGCAGCGGGACAGCGAACACTGAAGCTTTCTTT

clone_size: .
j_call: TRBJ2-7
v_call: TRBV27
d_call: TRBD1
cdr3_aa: CASSLWQGAGTWEQYF
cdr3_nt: TGTGCCAGCAGTTTATGGCAGGGGGCTGGTACCTGGGAGCAGTACTTC

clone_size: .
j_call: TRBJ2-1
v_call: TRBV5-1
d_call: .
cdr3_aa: CASSGGFYNEQFF
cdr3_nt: TGCGCCAGCAGCGGAGGTTTCTACAATGAGCAGTTCTTC